This entry lists 22 T cell receptor beta chains sequenced from one sample in a study of human T cells and chemical hapten exposure. The time point was: patch test 1, 2 weeks after DPC sensitization. Treatment denoted: therapeutic diphenylcyclopropenone sensitization with weekly scalp DPC. TCRdb fed the RACE reads into MiXCR, producing one record per CDR3 protein. Found here are roughly 190,000 distinct CDR3 sequences, about a fifth of them singletons; the top ten hold 6% to 8%. Sample: whole blood, taken in connection with sensitization to the hapten diphenylcyclopropenone (DPC). The receptors were sampled from a woman aged 50 to 65 with alopecia areata. Some clones in this sample may be carry-over from other donors' samples.

This clonotype was observed a few times. The V and J genes are TRBV4-2 and TRBJ2-7, with 10 bases fitting TRBD2. CDR1 and CDR2 from the germline V gene are LGHNA and YNFKEQ. The CDR3 is 15 residues long. With V trimmed by 3 bases and J by 5 bases, 7 bases remained unmatched. The CDR3 here is CASSQLAGGVNEQYF. The DNA for the CDR3 is TGTGCCAGCAGCCAGTTAGCGGGAGGTGTTAACGAGCAGTACTTC.

This chain connects TRBV6-1 to TRBJ1-4, with TRBD1 matching over 7 bases. This CDR3 comprises 17 residues. Germline V gene data show CDR1 as MNHNS and CDR2 as SASEGT. V gave up 0 bases and J gave up 0 bases; unmatched junction bases: 4. The CDR3 nucleotides are TGTGCCAGCAGTGAAGCCGGGACAGCTGCAACTAATGAAAAACTGTTTTTT. This codes for CASSEAGTAATNEKLFF.

In this sample, this clonotype turned up a few times. V is TRBV20-1 and J is TRBJ2-5; 11 nucleotides line up with TRBD2. V lost 0 bases and J lost 6; bases outside the gene matches: 15. CDR3 length: 18 residues. CDR1 is DFQATT, CDR2 SNEGSKA, per germline (reference sequence). CDR3 nucleotide sequence: TGCAGTGCTAGAGATTCTCATAGCGGGAGGGCCTTTGGGAAGACCCAGTACTTC. This codes for CSARDSHSGRAFGKTQYF.

This clonotype was observed many times. The chain joins TRBV2 to TRBJ1-4; D gene unclear. V lost 8 bases and J 0 bases, leaving 13 bases between the germline ends. The CDR3 contains 15 residues. Germline V gene lookup returns CDR1 SNHLY and CDR2 FYNNEI. The CDR3 sequence: CASAFNRATNEKLFF. The DNA for the CDR3 is TGTGCCAGCGCTTTCAACCGAGCAACTAATGAAAAACTGTTTTTT. The full variable domain, completed using reference TRBV2 and TRBJ1-4, is EPEVTQTPSHQVTQMGQEVILRCVPISNHLYFYWYRQILGQKVEFLVSFYNNEISEKSEIFDDQFSVERPDGSNFTLKIRSTKLEDSAMYFCASAFNRATNEKLFFGSGTQLSVL.

This clonotype showed up just a few times. The DNA of the CDR3 is TGTGCCAGCAGGACAGGGTTCTTCAACTATGGCTACACCTTC. Translation: CASRTGFFNYGYTF. This chain joins TRBV28 and TRBJ1-2; 7 positions match TRBD1. The V and J ends lost 6 bases and 2 bases, in that order; junction bases with no gene match: 6. The CDR3 length is 14 residues. The germline V gene has CDR1 MDHEN and CDR2 SYDVKM.

The chain links TRBV11-2 to TRBJ1-1; D unresolved. Germline CDR1 reads SGHAT; CDR2 reads FQNNGV. The CDR3 covers 15 residues. V was cut by 2 bases and J by 0 bases, with 10 bases left in between. The CDR3, as DNA: TGTGCCAGCAGCTTAAATCAGCTCATGAACACTGAAGCTTTCTTT. Amino acids: CASSLNQLMNTEAFF.

A few counts support this clonotype. V is TRBV12-3 or TRBV12-4 and J is TRBJ1-1, with 9 bases aligning to TRBD1. CDR3 size: 15 residues. V shed 0 bases, J shed 2 bases, and the junction held 1 base outside the gene matches. The CDR3 DNA reads TGTGCCAGCAGTTTAGCGACAGGGGGAAACACTGAAGCTTTCTTT. This sequence encodes CASSLATGGNTEAFF.

This clonotype was observed a few times. CDR3 residues: CASSFSGTGTYEQYF. For the CDR3, the DNA is TGTGCCAGCAGCTTCAGTGGGACAGGGACCTACGAGCAGTACTTC. The J gene is TRBJ2-7, the V gene TRBV11-2; TRBD1 matches at 9 bases. V trimming: 3 bases; J trimming: 2 bases; junction bases outside the gene matches: 5. Germline V CDR1 and CDR2: SGHAT, FQNNGV. The length of the CDR3 is 15 residues.

The chain uses TRBV5-1 and TRBJ2-7; D is unclear. With 1 base removed from V and 1 base from J, the gap between germline ends came to 9 bases. CDR1 and CDR2 (germline): SGHRS, YFSETQ. This CDR3 spans 14 amino acids. The CDR3, as DNA: TGCGCCAGCAGCTTGCTCGATGAGTCCTACGAGCAGTACTTC. Translated, it gives CASSLLDESYEQYF.

The V gene is TRBV12-3 or TRBV12-4, the J gene TRBJ2-1, with D hard to call. The V gene lost 4 bases and the J gene lost 0 bases, with 10 bases spanning the gap. CDR3 size: 15 residues. Here the CDR3 reads CASSSTGLSYNEQFF. CDR3 nucleotides: TGTGCCAGCAGTTCGACGGGCCTCTCCTACAATGAGCAGTTCTTC.

The rearrangement links TRBV27 to TRBJ2-2, with 13 bases fitting TRBD2. Germline assignment: CDR1 MNHEY and CDR2 SMNVEV (reference sequence). The CDR3 extends over 16 amino acids. J gave up 6 bases and V 7 bases, and 8 bases lay outside the gene matches. In DNA, the CDR3 is TGTGCCAGCACCGGACTAGCGGGAGCCCCCTCCGGGGAGCTGTTTTTT. Residues: CASTGLAGAPSGELFF.

The chain combines TRBV12-2 with TRBJ2-5. TRBV12-2 is given as a pseudogene. CDR3 length: 17 amino acids. CDR3 nucleotide sequence: TGTGCAAGTCGCTTAGCGGATCTCACACGGGGACAAGAGACCCAGTACTTC. Its protein is CASRLADLTRGQETQYF.

This clonotype was counted a few times. The gene calls are TRBV12-5 and TRBJ2-7; TRBD2 agrees at 8 bases. Looked up from germline, CDR1 is LGHNT and CDR2 is FRNRAP. V gave up 9 bases and J gave up 5 bases; unmatched junction bases: 9. This CDR3 is 13 amino acids long. The CDR3 DNA sequence: TGTGCTAGCGTTATAGCGGGAATTGACGAGCAGTACTTC. Residues: CASVIAGIDEQYF.

There are a few counts of this clonotype. The chain employs TRBV29-1 and TRBJ2-7; TRBD1 or TRBD2 may be the D gene (6 bases each). Germline V lookup: CDR1 SQVTM, CDR2 ANQGSEA. V lost 7 bases to trimming and J lost 0 bases, with 16 bases between them. The CDR3 is made up of 14 amino acids. CDR3 residues: CSAARGPNSYEQYF. The CDR3 DNA is TGCAGCGCCGCCCGGGGGCCAAACTCCTACGAGCAGTACTTC.

The V call is TRBV2, the J call TRBJ2-3; 9 bases fit TRBD2. CDR3 size: 15 residues. Germline loops: CDR1 SNHLY, CDR2 FYNNEI. V lost 5 bases to trimming and J lost 4 bases; unmatched junction nucleotides: 7. CDR3 loop: CASSLSGSDADTQYF. The CDR3 DNA reads TGTGCCAGCAGTCTTAGCGGGAGTGACGCAGATACGCAGTATTTT.

V gene TRBV7-9 combines with J gene TRBJ2-1; D not resolved. CDR1 SEHNR and CDR2 FQNEAQ come from the germline V gene (reference sequence). V lost 5 bases, J lost 7 bases, and 15 bases lay in between. The CDR3 is 14 amino acids. CDR3 in DNA: TGTGCCAGCAGCGGCTGGAAGGGCCAGAATGAGCAGTTCTTC. This sequence encodes CASSGWKGQNEQFF. The whole variable domain, filled in from reference TRBV7-9 and TRBJ2-1, reads DTGVSQNPRHKITKRGQNVTFRCDPISEHNRLYWYRQTLGQGPEFLTYFQNEAQLEKSRLLSDRFSAERPKGSFSTLEIQRTEQGDSAMYLCASSGWKGQNEQFFGPGTRLTVL.

The rearrangement links TRBV24-1 to TRBJ2-2, with 7 bases matching TRBD1. The CDR3 extends over 17 amino acids. Trimming at V came to 1 base and at J to 4 bases, leaving 8 bases not matched to a gene. The germline V gene has CDR1 KGHDR and CDR2 SFDVKD. CDR3 coding DNA: TGTGCCACCAGTGATTTAGGGGGCACAGGACCCACCGGGGAGCTGTTTTTT. It translates to CATSDLGGTGPTGELFF.

In its sample, this clonotype was seen a few times. This chain uses TRBV7-8 with TRBJ2-1; no clear D gene. Germline loops: CDR1 SGHVS, CDR2 FQNEAQ. CDR3 length: 13 amino acids. V lost 4 bases and J lost 5, with 9 bases in between. The chain's CDR3 is CASSSRTDNEQFF. In nucleotides, the CDR3 is TGTGCCAGCAGCTCCCGGACGGACAATGAGCAGTTCTTC.

The rearrangement links TRBV20-1 to TRBJ2-3; 10 bases match TRBD2. CDR3 length equals 15 residues. Germline V gives CDR1 DFQATT, CDR2 SNEGSKA (reference sequence). Trimming cost V 2 bases and J 12 bases; bases outside gene matches: 14. CDR3 DNA sequence: TGCAGTGCTAGACCCCCCCTAGCGGGGGCCAAACAACAGTATTTT. It specifies CSARPPLAGAKQQYF.

A few counts support this clonotype. The chain links TRBV5-4 to TRBJ2-2; 7 bases map to TRBD2. Germline V gene data show CDR1 as SGHNT and CDR2 as YYREEE (reference sequence). The V segment lost 4 bases and the J segment 0 bases; nucleotides outside the gene matches: 6. This CDR3 has 16 residues. The CDR3 DNA reads TGTGCCAGCAGCCCTATAGCGGGCTCGAACACCGGGGAGCTGTTTTTT. Protein sequence: CASSPIAGSNTGELFF.

This clonotype was seen a few times. The chain carries TRBV29-1 and TRBJ1-1; no clear D. CDR1 is SQVTM, CDR2 ANQGSEA, per germline. Trimming cost V 5 bases and J 4 bases, with 14 bases left between them. The CDR3 consists of 13 residues. The CDR3 protein is CSVRQAAGTEAFF. CDR3 in DNA: TGCAGCGTTCGGCAGGCTGCTGGCACTGAAGCTTTCTTT.

As DNA, the CDR3 is TGTGCCAGCAGCTTGAGGTCACGCCAGAGCGATGAGCAGTTCTTC. Translated, it gives CASSLRSRQSDEQFF. The chain has TRBV7-6 and TRBJ2-1; D is uncertain. The CDR3 covers 15 residues. Germline loops: CDR1 SGHVS, CDR2 FNYEAQ. Trimming pared 3 bases from V and 8 bases from J, leaving 17 bases between.